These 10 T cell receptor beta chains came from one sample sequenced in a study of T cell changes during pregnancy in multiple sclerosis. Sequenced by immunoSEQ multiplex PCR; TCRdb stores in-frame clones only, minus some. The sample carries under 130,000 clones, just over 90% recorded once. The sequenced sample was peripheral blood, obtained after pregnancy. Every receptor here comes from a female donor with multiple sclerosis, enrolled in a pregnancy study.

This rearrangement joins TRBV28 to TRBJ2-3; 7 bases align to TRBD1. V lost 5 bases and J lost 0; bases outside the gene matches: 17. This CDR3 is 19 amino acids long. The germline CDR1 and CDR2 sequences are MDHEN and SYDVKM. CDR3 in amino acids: CASSDQGTASQTSTDTQYF. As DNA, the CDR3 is TGTGCCAGCAGTGACCAAGGGACAGCCAGCCAAACTAGCACAGATACGCAGTATTTT.

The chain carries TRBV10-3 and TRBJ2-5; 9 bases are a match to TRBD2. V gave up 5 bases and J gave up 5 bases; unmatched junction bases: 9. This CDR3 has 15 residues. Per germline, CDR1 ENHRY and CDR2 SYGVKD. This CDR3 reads CAISKGSGGQETQYF. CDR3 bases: TGTGCCATCAGTAAGGGTAGCGGGGGTCAGGAGACCCAGTACTTC.

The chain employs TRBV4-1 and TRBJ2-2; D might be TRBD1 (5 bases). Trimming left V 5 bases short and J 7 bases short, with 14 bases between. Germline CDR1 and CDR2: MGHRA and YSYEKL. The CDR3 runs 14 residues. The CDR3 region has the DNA TGCGCCAGCAGCTTACAGGACACGGGCGGGGAGCTGTTTTTT. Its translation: CASSLQDTGGELFF.

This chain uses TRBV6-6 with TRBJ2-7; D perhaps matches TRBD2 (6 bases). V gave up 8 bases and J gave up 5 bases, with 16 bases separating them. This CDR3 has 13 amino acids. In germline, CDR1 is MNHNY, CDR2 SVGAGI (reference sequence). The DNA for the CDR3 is TGTGCCAGCCGTCGGAGGGAATCTAACGAGCAGTACTTC. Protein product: CASRRRESNEQYF.

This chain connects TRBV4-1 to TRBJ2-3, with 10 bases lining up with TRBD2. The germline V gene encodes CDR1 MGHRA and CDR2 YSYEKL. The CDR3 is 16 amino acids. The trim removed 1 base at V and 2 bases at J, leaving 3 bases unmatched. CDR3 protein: CASSQVLAGDTDTQYF. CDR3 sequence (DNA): TGCGCCAGCAGCCAAGTCCTAGCGGGGGACACAGATACGCAGTATTTT.

The CDR3 DNA reads as TGTGCCAGCAGTGTCGACAGGTTGTACAATGAGCAGTTCTTC. Its translation is CASSVDRLYNEQFF. The chain recombines TRBV6-1 with TRBJ2-1, with D possibly matching TRBD1 (6 bases). The germline V gene has CDR1 MNHNS and CDR2 SASEGT. Between the trimmed V and J ends, which lost 4 bases and 4 bases, there was a span of 11 bases. The length of the CDR3 is 14 residues.

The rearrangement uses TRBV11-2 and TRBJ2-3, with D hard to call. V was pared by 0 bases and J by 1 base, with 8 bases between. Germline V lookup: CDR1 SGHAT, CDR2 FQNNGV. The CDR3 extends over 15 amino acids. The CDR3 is CASSLDHGGTDTQYF. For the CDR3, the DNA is TGTGCCAGCAGCTTAGATCATGGAGGCACAGATACGCAGTATTTT.

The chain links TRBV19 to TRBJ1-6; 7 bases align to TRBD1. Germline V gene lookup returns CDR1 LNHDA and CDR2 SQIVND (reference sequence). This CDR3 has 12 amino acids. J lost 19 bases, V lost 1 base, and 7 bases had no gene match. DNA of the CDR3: TGTGCCAGTAGTATAGGGACAGGCCGAGTTCACTTT. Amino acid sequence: CASSIGTGRVHF. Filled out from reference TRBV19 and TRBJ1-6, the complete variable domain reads DGGITQSPKYLFRKEGQNVTLSCEQNLNHDAMYWYRQDPGQGLRLIYYSQIVNDFQKGDIAEGYSVSREKKESFPLTVTSAQKNPTAFYLCASSIGTGRVHFGNGTRLTVT.

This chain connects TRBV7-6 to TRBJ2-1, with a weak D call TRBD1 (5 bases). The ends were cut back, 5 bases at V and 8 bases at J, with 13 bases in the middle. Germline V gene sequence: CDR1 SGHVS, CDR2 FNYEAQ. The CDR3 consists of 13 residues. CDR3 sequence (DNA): TGTGCCAGCAGCCAGGGCTACGGATATGAGCAGTTCTTC. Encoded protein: CASSQGYGYEQFF.

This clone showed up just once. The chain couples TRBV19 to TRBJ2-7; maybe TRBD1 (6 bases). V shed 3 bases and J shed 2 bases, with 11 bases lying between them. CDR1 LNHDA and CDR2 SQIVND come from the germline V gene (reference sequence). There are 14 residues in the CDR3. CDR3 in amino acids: CASSIYGTPYEQYF. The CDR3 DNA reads TGTGCCAGTAGTATCTACGGGACACCCTACGAGCAGTACTTC.